This T cell receptor (beta chain) was recorded in a study of OX40 agonist ivuxolimab in advanced cancers. Some background on the complete study: Ivuxolimab was an agonistic, fully human IgG2 monoclonal antibody directed against OX40 (CD134), a costimulatory receptor. Intravenous ivuxolimab was administered to patients every 2 weeks at six dose levels: 0.01, 0.1, 0.3, 1.5, 3 and 10 mg/kg. Among the approximately 50 dose-escalation patients, around 19 had hepatocellular carcinoma, roughly 15 melanoma, 9 renal cell carcinoma and 9 head and neck cancer. In the dose-escalation cohort, roughly four fifths of patients were male, and the mean age was around 60 years, with a range of 23 to 79. Patients were allowed to have had prior anti-PD-1, anti-PD-L1 or anti-CTLA-4 therapy, and 30% to 40% of the dose-escalation patients had previously received checkpoint inhibitors. Partial responses were achieved by three dose-escalation patients, of whom one had hepatocellular carcinoma and two had cutaneous melanoma. Peripheral TCRbeta sequencing aimed to test whether ivuxolimab altered TCR sequence diversity and caused clonal T-cell expansion. The paper covers the monotherapy dose-escalation part of the phase I ivuxolimab trial, which included N ≈ 57 patients.

What the research found in general, with its limitations: Low levels of normalized T-cell clonal expansion were also shown by some nonresponding patients. At doses from 0.1 to 3.0 mg/kg, clonal expansion was seen in both CD4+ and CD8+ blood T cells between baseline and week 6. In partial responders in the 0.1-3.0 mg/kg groups, normalized peripheral clonal expansion was found to be among the lowest, especially among CD8+ T cells. The antigen specificity of the peripheral T cells that underwent clonal expansion was not determined. After ivuxolimab, CD8+ T cells had more expanded clones than CD4+ T cells on average.

Patients with a history of autoimmune disease or receiving systemic immunosuppression were excluded from the trial. Peripheral blood for TCR sequencing was drawn from every dose cohort at baseline, at cycle 4 day 1 and at cycle 7 day 1. Samples were obtained from an open-label, multicenter, first-in-human phase I dose-escalation trial of ivuxolimab. Adults with locally advanced or metastatic head and neck squamous cell, hepatocellular, melanoma or renal cell carcinoma were enrolled in the trial. Before TCR sequencing, CD4+ T cells and CD8+ T cells were sorted from peripheral blood as separate populations. Genomic DNA was extracted from sorted cells for sequencing of the TCRbeta CDR3 region. The immunoSEQ Assay was used for sequencing of TCRbeta CDR3 regions. TCRdb took over this immuneACCESS table, retaining in-frame rearrangements with V and J assigned. Such tables are incomplete; in checked studies, under half of the missing clones stem from an unresolved V gene, and the remainder is unexplained. In all, the sample holds approximately 60,000 clones, and 70% to 90% of those were seen once. The biggest ten clones account for 5% to 5.5% of the sample.

For this clone: This receptor's antigen is unknown. No base qualities exist here, and no much larger clone lies one base off it.

Clipping removes 1 base from V and 3 bases from J, with 5 as the unmatched junction base count. The cysteine opens and the phenylalanine closes a CDR3 of 16 amino acids. Solely the CDR3 DNA is kept, with 48 bases framed from the first base. CDR1 and CDR2, looked up from the germline V gene, are SGHTA and FQGNSA. The sequencing used CD4+ or CD8+ T cells sorted from blood, collected in a trial of the OX40 agonist ivuxolimab. The sequence joins TRBV7-2 to TRBJ2-1; 8 bases in between match TRBD2. This TCR came from an adult with an advanced solid tumor such as melanoma, head and neck, liver or kidney cancer. The CDR3: CASSLDRGGLYNEQFF. The nucleotide sequence reads TGTGCCAGCAGCTTAGATCGCGGGGGGCTCTACAATGAGCAGTTCTTC.